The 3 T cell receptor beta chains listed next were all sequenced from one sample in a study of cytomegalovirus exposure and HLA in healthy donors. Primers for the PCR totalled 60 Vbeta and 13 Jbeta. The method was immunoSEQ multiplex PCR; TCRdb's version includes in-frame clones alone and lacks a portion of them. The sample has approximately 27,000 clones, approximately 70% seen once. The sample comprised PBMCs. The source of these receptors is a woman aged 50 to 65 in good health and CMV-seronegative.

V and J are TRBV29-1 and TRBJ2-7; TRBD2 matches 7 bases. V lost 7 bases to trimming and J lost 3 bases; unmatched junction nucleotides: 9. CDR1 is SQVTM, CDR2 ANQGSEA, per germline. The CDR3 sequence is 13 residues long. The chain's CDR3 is CSALGLVSYEQYF. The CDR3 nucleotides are TGCAGCGCACTCGGACTAGTCAGCTACGAGCAGTACTTC.

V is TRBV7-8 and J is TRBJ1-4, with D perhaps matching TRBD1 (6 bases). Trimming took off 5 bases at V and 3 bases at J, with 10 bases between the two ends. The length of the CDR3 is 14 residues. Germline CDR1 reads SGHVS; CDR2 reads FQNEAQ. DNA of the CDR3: TGTGCCAGCAGCCTAGGGGGAGCTAATGAAAAACTGTTTTTT. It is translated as CASSLGGANEKLFF.

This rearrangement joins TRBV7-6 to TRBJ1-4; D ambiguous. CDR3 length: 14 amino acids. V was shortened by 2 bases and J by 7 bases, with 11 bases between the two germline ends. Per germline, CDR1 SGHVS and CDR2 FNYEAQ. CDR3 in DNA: TGTGCCAGCAGCTTACGGGAGGGAAGTGAAAAACTGTTTTTT. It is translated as CASSLREGSEKLFF.